A selection of T cell receptor beta chains follows, all from one sample in a study of blood T cell repertoires in COVID-19. Here immunoSEQ multiplex PCR was the method, and the copy in TCRdb shows in-frame clones only, minus some. The sample has fewer than 150,000 clones, roughly four fifths seen once. Sequenced: peripheral blood. These receptors were obtained from a middle-aged man with acute or convalescent COVID-19. Both conserved end residues are part of each CDR3. Fields, in order: V gene, D gene, J gene, clone size, CDR3 DNA, CDR3 protein. A D gene is named only where the DNA matches it firmly. Size is stated for part of the rows, as once, few or many counts, or as a class when the clone is expanded.

V gene: TRBV7-8; D gene: NA; J gene: TRBJ1-4; clone size: once; CDR3 DNA: TGTGCCAGCAACAGGGAGGGGAGCGGGGAAAAACTGTTTTTT; CDR3 protein: CASNREGSGEKLFF
V gene: TRBV7-6; D gene: TRBD2; J gene: TRBJ2-3; clone size: NA; CDR3 DNA: TGTGCCAGCAGCTTAGTGGGCGGGGGGGCCTTAGATACGCAGTATTTT; CDR3 protein: CASSLVGGGALDTQYF
V gene: TRBV2; D gene: NA; J gene: TRBJ1-5; clone size: NA; CDR3 DNA: TGTGCCAGCAGACAAGACTACTATAGCAATCAGCCCCAGCATTTT; CDR3 protein: CASRQDYYSNQPQHF
V gene: TRBV11-1; D gene: NA; J gene: TRBJ1-4; clone size: NA; CDR3 DNA: TGTGCCAGCAGCCCCAGTACAGCTATTGAAAAACTGTTTTTT; CDR3 protein: CASSPSTAIEKLFF
V gene: TRBV5-6; D gene: NA; J gene: TRBJ2-5; clone size: NA; CDR3 DNA: TGTGCCAGCAGCTTGGGGTACAGGGAGGAGACCCAGTACTTC; CDR3 protein: CASSLGYREETQYF
V gene: TRBV5-6; D gene: TRBD2; J gene: TRBJ2-7; clone size: NA; CDR3 DNA: TGTGCCAGCAGCTTGTTCACAACCCAGCGGGAGGACTCCTACGAGCAGTACTTC; CDR3 protein: CASSLFTTQREDSYEQYF
V gene: TRBV10-3; D gene: TRBD1; J gene: TRBJ2-7; clone size: NA; CDR3 DNA: TGTGCCATCAGGACAGGGAGAACCTCCTACGAGCAGTACTTC; CDR3 protein: CAIRTGRTSYEQYF
V gene: TRBV19; D gene: NA; J gene: TRBJ1-5; clone size: many; CDR3 DNA: TGTGCCAGTAGTAATGCGGTCAATCAGCCCCAGCATTTT; CDR3 protein: CASSNAVNQPQHF
V gene: TRBV29-1; D gene: NA; J gene: TRBJ2-7; clone size: once; CDR3 DNA: TGCAGCGCAATGGGGCTCTCCTACGAGCAGTACTTC; CDR3 protein: CSAMGLSYEQYF
V gene: TRBV4-1; D gene: NA; J gene: TRBJ2-2; clone size: NA; CDR3 DNA: TGCGCCAGCAGCCAAGTCCCAGGGGACATCGGGGAGCTGTTTTTT; CDR3 protein: CASSQVPGDIGELFF
V gene: TRBV24-1; D gene: TRBD2; J gene: TRBJ2-5; clone size: NA; CDR3 DNA: TGTGCCACCAGTGATTCTTCGGGAGGGCCGTTGGAGACCCAGTACTTC; CDR3 protein: CATSDSSGGPLETQYF
V gene: TRBV5-1; D gene: TRBD2; J gene: TRBJ2-1; clone size: NA; CDR3 DNA: TGCGCCAGCAGCTTGGGGTTCAAATATAGCGGGGGGGCCTACAATGAGCAGTTCTTC; CDR3 protein: CASSLGFKYSGGAYNEQFF
V gene: TRBV3-1/TRBV3-2; D gene: TRBD2; J gene: TRBJ2-3; clone size: NA; CDR3 DNA: TGTGCCAGCAGCCAAGAAGGGAGGGGACGCACAGATACGCAGTATTTT; CDR3 protein: CASSQEGRGRTDTQYF
V gene: TRBV4-1; D gene: TRBD1; J gene: TRBJ2-7; clone size: NA; CDR3 DNA: TGCGCCAGCAGCCAGCCGGGACAGGGGAACTACGAGCAGTACTTC; CDR3 protein: CASSQPGQGNYEQYF
V gene: TRBV5-4; D gene: NA; J gene: TRBJ1-2; clone size: NA; CDR3 DNA: TGTGCCAGCAGCATACAGGGATCCGGCTACACCTTC; CDR3 protein: CASSIQGSGYTF
V gene: TRBV4-1; D gene: TRBD2; J gene: TRBJ2-5; clone size: NA; CDR3 DNA: TGCGCCAGCAGCCAAGATCGGGGACTAGCGGGGATTCAAGAGACCCAGTACTTC; CDR3 protein: CASSQDRGLAGIQETQYF
V gene: TRBV7-3; D gene: NA; J gene: TRBJ1-4; clone size: NA; CDR3 DNA: TGTGCCAGCAGCTTATGGGGAGGCGAGGGTTGGGATGAAAAACTGTTTTTT; CDR3 protein: CASSLWGGEGWDEKLFF
V gene: TRBV6-5; D gene: TRBD2; J gene: TRBJ2-2; clone size: NA; CDR3 DNA: TGTGCCAGCAAGGGAGGGACCACCGGGGAGCTGTTTTTT; CDR3 protein: CASKGGTTGELFF
V gene: TRBV19; D gene: NA; J gene: TRBJ2-1; clone size: NA; CDR3 DNA: TGTGCCAGTAGTATCAAGTCTAACTCCTACAATGAGCAGTTCTTC; CDR3 protein: CASSIKSNSYNEQFF
V gene: TRBV21-1; D gene: NA; J gene: TRBJ2-7; clone size: NA; CDR3 DNA: TGTGCCAGCAGCAAAGGACTAGCGGGGGGCATCGTCGGTAGGTTCGAGCAGTACTTC; CDR3 protein: CASSKGLAGGIVGRFEQYF
V gene: TRBV5-1; D gene: TRBD1; J gene: TRBJ1-4; clone size: NA; CDR3 DNA: TGCGCCAGCAGCTTATCAACAGGGGGAGGTAATGAAAAACTGTTTTTT; CDR3 protein: CASSLSTGGGNEKLFF
V gene: TRBV6-2/TRBV6-3; D gene: TRBD1; J gene: TRBJ2-7; clone size: NA; CDR3 DNA: TGTGCCAGCAGTTACTCGGGACAGACCGCCGTGGGCTATTTCTCCTACGAGCAGTACTTC; CDR3 protein: CASSYSGQTAVGYFSYEQYF
V gene: TRBV5-1; D gene: TRBD1; J gene: TRBJ2-3; clone size: NA; CDR3 DNA: TGCGCTAGCAGTTCGACAGGGGGCGATACGCAGTATTTT; CDR3 protein: CASSSTGGDTQYF
V gene: TRBV7-9; D gene: NA; J gene: TRBJ2-2; clone size: few; CDR3 DNA: TGTGCCAGCAGCCCATCCCTGGGGGGGAACACCGGGGAGCTGTTTTTT; CDR3 protein: CASSPSLGGNTGELFF
V gene: TRBV11-2; D gene: NA; J gene: TRBJ1-1; clone size: few; CDR3 DNA: TGTGCCAGCAGCTTAGGGGTCGGGACTGAAGCTTTCTTT; CDR3 protein: CASSLGVGTEAFF
V gene: TRBV29-1; D gene: NA; J gene: TRBJ2-1; clone size: NA; CDR3 DNA: TGCAGCGTTGAAGGTTGGGGCGAAACTAACTACAATGAGCAGTTCTTC; CDR3 protein: CSVEGWGETNYNEQFF
V gene: TRBV9; D gene: NA; J gene: TRBJ2-1; clone size: NA; CDR3 DNA: TGTGCCAGCAGCGCTAGCGAAGCCTACAATGAGCAGTTCTTC; CDR3 protein: CASSASEAYNEQFF
V gene: TRBV9; D gene: TRBD2; J gene: TRBJ2-2; clone size: NA; CDR3 DNA: TGTGCCAGCAGCGTAGGGGGAGTAGCGGGGTCCCCGAACACCGGGGAGCTGTTTTTT; CDR3 protein: CASSVGGVAGSPNTGELFF
V gene: TRBV18; D gene: NA; J gene: TRBJ1-5; clone size: NA; CDR3 DNA: TGTGCCAGCTCACCTCAGGGGATGGGCAATCAGCCCCAGCATTTT; CDR3 protein: CASSPQGMGNQPQHF
V gene: TRBV7-9; D gene: TRBD2; J gene: TRBJ2-1; clone size: NA; CDR3 DNA: TGTGCCAGCAGCTTGGTTAGCGGGGGGATCAATGAGCAGTTCTTC; CDR3 protein: CASSLVSGGINEQFF
V gene: TRBV12-3/TRBV12-4; D gene: NA; J gene: TRBJ1-2; clone size: few; CDR3 DNA: TGTGCCAGCAGGTCGGGGACTTACTATGGCTACACCTTC; CDR3 protein: CASRSGTYYGYTF
V gene: TRBV5-4; D gene: TRBD2; J gene: TRBJ2-2; clone size: NA; CDR3 DNA: TGTGCCAGCAGCGATAGCGGGGGGTCTGGGGAGCTGTTTTTT; CDR3 protein: CASSDSGGSGELFF
V gene: TRBV9; D gene: NA; J gene: TRBJ1-5; clone size: NA; CDR3 DNA: TGTGCCAGCAGCCCTGGACAAAGCAATCAGCCCCAGCATTTT; CDR3 protein: CASSPGQSNQPQHF
V gene: TRBV9; D gene: TRBD1; J gene: TRBJ1-2; clone size: few; CDR3 DNA: TGTGCCAGCAGGTCAACGGGGACAGGGTCGGATGGCTACACCTTC; CDR3 protein: CASRSTGTGSDGYTF
V gene: TRBV18; D gene: NA; J gene: TRBJ2-7; clone size: NA; CDR3 DNA: TGTGCCAGCTCACCACAAGCCCGAGACTCCTACGAGCAGTACTTC; CDR3 protein: CASSPQARDSYEQYF
V gene: TRBV5-6; D gene: NA; J gene: TRBJ2-5; clone size: NA; CDR3 DNA: TGTGCCAGCAGCTCCCCCGGGGAGTACCAAGAGACCCAGTACTTC; CDR3 protein: CASSSPGEYQETQYF
V gene: TRBV19; D gene: NA; J gene: TRBJ1-6; clone size: NA; CDR3 DNA: TGTGCCAGTAGTAACCCGCAGAATTCACCCCTCCACTTT; CDR3 protein: CASSNPQNSPLHF
V gene: TRBV20-1; D gene: TRBD1; J gene: TRBJ1-5; clone size: few; CDR3 DNA: TGCAGTGCTAGTGGGGACAGGGAGCCCCAGCATTTT; CDR3 protein: CSASGDREPQHF
V gene: TRBV11-2; D gene: NA; J gene: TRBJ1-4; clone size: NA; CDR3 DNA: TGTGCCAGCAGCTTAGAAGTACTTGCAACTAATGAAAAACTGTTTTTT; CDR3 protein: CASSLEVLATNEKLFF
V gene: TRBV24-1; D gene: NA; J gene: TRBJ2-3; clone size: NA; CDR3 DNA: TGTGCCACCAGTGATACGGTATCGGATACGCAGTATTTT; CDR3 protein: CATSDTVSDTQYF
V gene: TRBV7-8; D gene: TRBD1; J gene: TRBJ1-4; clone size: few; CDR3 DNA: TGTGCCAGCAGCTTAGTAACAGGGGGGGAGGAAAAACTGTTTTTT; CDR3 protein: CASSLVTGGEEKLFF
V gene: TRBV5-1; D gene: NA; J gene: TRBJ1-4; clone size: few; CDR3 DNA: TGCGCCAGCAGCCCGGGAGGCACTAATGAAAAACTGTTTTTT; CDR3 protein: CASSPGGTNEKLFF
V gene: TRBV3-1/TRBV3-2; D gene: NA; J gene: TRBJ1-4; clone size: NA; CDR3 DNA: TGTGCCAGCAGCCAAGAAAAGGGAGGTTGGGCAGGGTTGTTCGAAAAACTGTTTTTT; CDR3 protein: CASSQEKGGWAGLFEKLFF
V gene: TRBV19; D gene: NA; J gene: TRBJ1-6; clone size: NA; CDR3 DNA: TGTGCCAGTAGTATTCACAGAGAGAGTTCACCCCTCCACTTT; CDR3 protein: CASSIHRESSPLHF
V gene: TRBV19; D gene: NA; J gene: TRBJ1-5; clone size: once; CDR3 DNA: TGTGCCAGTAGTATTGGGGGGAATCAGCCCCAGCATTTT; CDR3 protein: CASSIGGNQPQHF
V gene: TRBV27; D gene: NA; J gene: TRBJ1-1; clone size: NA; CDR3 DNA: TGTGCCAGCAGAGATGGCAGGGGAAGGAACACTGAAGCTTTCTTT; CDR3 protein: CASRDGRGRNTEAFF